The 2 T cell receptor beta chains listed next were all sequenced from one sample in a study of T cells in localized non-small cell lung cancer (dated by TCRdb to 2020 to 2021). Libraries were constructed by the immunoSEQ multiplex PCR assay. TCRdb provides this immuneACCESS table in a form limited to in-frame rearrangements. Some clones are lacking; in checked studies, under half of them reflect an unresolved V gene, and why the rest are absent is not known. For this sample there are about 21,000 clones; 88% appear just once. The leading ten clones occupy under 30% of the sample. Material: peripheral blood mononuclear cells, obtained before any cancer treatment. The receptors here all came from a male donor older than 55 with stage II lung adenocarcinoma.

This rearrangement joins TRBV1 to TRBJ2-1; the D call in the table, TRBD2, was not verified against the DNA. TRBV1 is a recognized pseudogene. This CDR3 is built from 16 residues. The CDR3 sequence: CTSSPTGTSVFDEQFF. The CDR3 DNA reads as TGCACCAGCAGCCCGACCGGGACTAGCGTTTTCGATGAGCAGTTCTTC.

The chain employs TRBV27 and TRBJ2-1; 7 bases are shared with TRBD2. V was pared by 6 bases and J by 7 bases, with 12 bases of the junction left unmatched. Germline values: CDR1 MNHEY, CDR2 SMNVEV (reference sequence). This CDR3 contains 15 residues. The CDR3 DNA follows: TGTGCCAGCAGGCCCCTCCGGGACTACGAGAATGAGCAGTTCTTC. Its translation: CASRPLRDYENEQFF.